This is a list of T cell receptor beta chains from one sample in a study of shared clonotypes between healthy human individuals. Profiled with immunoSEQ multiplex PCR; TCRdb holds only in-frame clones, not every one. Here the sample spans over a million clones, about four fifths being singletons. The sample taken for sequencing was memory CD4+ T cells from PBMCs. The receptors shown here come from a man between 18 and 29 years old in good health. Some clones in this sample may be carry-over from other donors' samples. Both conserved end residues are part of each CDR3. D genes are given only for firm matches. Clone size is given for some rows only: seen once, a few or many times, or a class if the clone is expanded.

d_call clone_size j_call v_call cdr3_nt cdr3_aa
TRBD1 NA TRBJ2-7 TRBV11-1 TGTGCCAGCAGCTTAATTGGAACAGGGGGCACCGAGCAGTACTTC CASSLIGTGGTEQYF
TRBD1 NA TRBJ1-2 TRBV5-1 TGCGCCAGCAGCTTAAGCGGGACAGGGGGCGGCTACACCTTC CASSLSGTGGGYTF
TRBD1 NA TRBJ1-2 TRBV5-6 TGTGCCAGCAGCTTGGGGACAGGGTATGGCTACACCTTC CASSLGTGYGYTF
NA NA TRBJ2-1 TRBV28 TGTGCCAGCAGTTTAGTGGTAGCGGAGAGCTACAATGAGCAGTTCTTC CASSLVVAESYNEQFF
NA NA TRBJ2-1 TRBV19 TGTGCCAGTAGGGACGGGCCCCCCAATGAGCAGTTCTTC CASRDGPPNEQFF
TRBD1 few TRBJ1-1 TRBV4-2 TGTGCCAGCAGCCCGATGGACAGGCTGAACACTGAAGCTTTCTTT CASSPMDRLNTEAFF
TRBD2 NA TRBJ2-3 TRBV5-1 TGCGCCAGCAGACTAGCGGGAGTACCAGATACGCAGTATTTT CASRLAGVPDTQYF
NA NA TRBJ2-6 TRBV4-1 TGCGCCAGCAGCCAGGACTCGATTCATAGCTCTGGGGCCAACGTCCTGACTTTC CASSQDSIHSSGANVLTF
NA NA TRBJ2-5 TRBV5-1 TGCGCCAGCAGCTTTAGCCCGAAAGAGACCCAGTACTTC CASSFSPKETQYF
TRBD1 many TRBJ1-4 TRBV6-5 TGTGCCAGCAGAAATCAGGGGGGGGATGAAAAACTGTTTTTT CASRNQGGDEKLFF
NA NA TRBJ1-4 TRBV4-2 TGTGCCAGCAGCCAAACTGGTTCCCTCAATGAAAAACTGTTTTTT CASSQTGSLNEKLFF
NA NA TRBJ2-1 TRBV19 TGTGCCAGTTCTGGGGGGCGCGGGGATGAGCAGTTCTTC CASSGGRGDEQFF
TRBD1 NA TRBJ2-7 TRBV27 TGTGCCAGCAGCCTATCTTGGGGACAGGGCTACGAGCAGTACTTC CASSLSWGQGYEQYF
NA NA TRBJ2-5 TRBV7-2 TGTGCCAGCAGCCTCCAGCAAGCGGACCAGTACTTC CASSLQQADQYF
NA NA TRBJ2-4 TRBV15 TGTGCCACCAGCAGTACCTTGGCTGTAGCCAAAAACATTCAGTACTTC CATSSTLAVAKNIQYF
NA NA TRBJ2-7 TRBV5-1 TGCGCCAGCAGCTTATCTAGGGAAGACGAGCAGTACTTC CASSLSREDEQYF
NA many TRBJ1-1 TRBV6-5 TGTGCCAGCAGTTTCGAGGGGAACACTGAAGCTTTCTTT CASSFEGNTEAFF
TRBD1 once TRBJ1-6 TRBV18 TGTGCCAGCTCACCGGACAGGGGGAATTCACCCCTCCACTTT CASSPDRGNSPLHF